A selection of T cell receptor beta chains follows, all from one sample in a study of early T cells in non-severe SARS-CoV-2 infection. TCRdb re-called the 5' RACE reads through MiXCR, storing one row per CDR3 protein. The data contain some 91,000 distinct CDR3 sequences, approximately 10% of them singletons. The specimen comprised whole blood, sampled at baseline. The receptors were gathered from an adult who was a healthcare worker with PCR-confirmed SARS-CoV-2 infection or an uninfected control (not recorded which). Both conserved end residues are part of each CDR3. The D gene is left open where the match is weak.

v_gene | d_gene | CDR3aa
TRBV7-9 | TRBD2 | CASSLAGLGHEQYF
TRBV6-2/TRBV6-3 | - | CASSYAWTAQETQYF
TRBV19 | - | CASSIGLTYEQYF
TRBV4-3 | - | CASSQDRDTSVLTF
TRBV5-4 | - | CASSLVGYQETQYF
TRBV27 | TRBD1 | CASSLRDRVDAFF
TRBV11-2 | TRBD1 | CASSLGQQGGKEKLFF
TRBV20-1 | - | CSARQGDYGYTF
TRBV3-1 | - | CASSQRGGNQPQHF
TRBV4-1 | - | CASSHRGGQKTPHEQFF
TRBV29-1 | TRBD2 | CSVEDLRYLLAGGSRETQYF
TRBV4-2 | TRBD2 | CASSQDFSGGAAVSKNIQYF
TRBV11-2 | - | CASSTPRSSYNEQFF
TRBV20-1 | TRBD2 | CSVGRVAVYNEQFF
TRBV7-9 | TRBD1 | CASSYQGAEAFF
TRBV7-9 | - | CASRGGQPQHF
TRBV20-1 | - | CSARISLGAPEQYF
TRBV2 | - | CASHRGDTEAFF
TRBV2 | TRBD1 | CASSGGQGARDTQYF
TRBV5-4 | - | CASSAKQDGVEKLFF
TRBV5-1 | - | CASSSRARGNTEAFF
TRBV6-2/TRBV6-3 | TRBD2 | CASRLSGRREQFF